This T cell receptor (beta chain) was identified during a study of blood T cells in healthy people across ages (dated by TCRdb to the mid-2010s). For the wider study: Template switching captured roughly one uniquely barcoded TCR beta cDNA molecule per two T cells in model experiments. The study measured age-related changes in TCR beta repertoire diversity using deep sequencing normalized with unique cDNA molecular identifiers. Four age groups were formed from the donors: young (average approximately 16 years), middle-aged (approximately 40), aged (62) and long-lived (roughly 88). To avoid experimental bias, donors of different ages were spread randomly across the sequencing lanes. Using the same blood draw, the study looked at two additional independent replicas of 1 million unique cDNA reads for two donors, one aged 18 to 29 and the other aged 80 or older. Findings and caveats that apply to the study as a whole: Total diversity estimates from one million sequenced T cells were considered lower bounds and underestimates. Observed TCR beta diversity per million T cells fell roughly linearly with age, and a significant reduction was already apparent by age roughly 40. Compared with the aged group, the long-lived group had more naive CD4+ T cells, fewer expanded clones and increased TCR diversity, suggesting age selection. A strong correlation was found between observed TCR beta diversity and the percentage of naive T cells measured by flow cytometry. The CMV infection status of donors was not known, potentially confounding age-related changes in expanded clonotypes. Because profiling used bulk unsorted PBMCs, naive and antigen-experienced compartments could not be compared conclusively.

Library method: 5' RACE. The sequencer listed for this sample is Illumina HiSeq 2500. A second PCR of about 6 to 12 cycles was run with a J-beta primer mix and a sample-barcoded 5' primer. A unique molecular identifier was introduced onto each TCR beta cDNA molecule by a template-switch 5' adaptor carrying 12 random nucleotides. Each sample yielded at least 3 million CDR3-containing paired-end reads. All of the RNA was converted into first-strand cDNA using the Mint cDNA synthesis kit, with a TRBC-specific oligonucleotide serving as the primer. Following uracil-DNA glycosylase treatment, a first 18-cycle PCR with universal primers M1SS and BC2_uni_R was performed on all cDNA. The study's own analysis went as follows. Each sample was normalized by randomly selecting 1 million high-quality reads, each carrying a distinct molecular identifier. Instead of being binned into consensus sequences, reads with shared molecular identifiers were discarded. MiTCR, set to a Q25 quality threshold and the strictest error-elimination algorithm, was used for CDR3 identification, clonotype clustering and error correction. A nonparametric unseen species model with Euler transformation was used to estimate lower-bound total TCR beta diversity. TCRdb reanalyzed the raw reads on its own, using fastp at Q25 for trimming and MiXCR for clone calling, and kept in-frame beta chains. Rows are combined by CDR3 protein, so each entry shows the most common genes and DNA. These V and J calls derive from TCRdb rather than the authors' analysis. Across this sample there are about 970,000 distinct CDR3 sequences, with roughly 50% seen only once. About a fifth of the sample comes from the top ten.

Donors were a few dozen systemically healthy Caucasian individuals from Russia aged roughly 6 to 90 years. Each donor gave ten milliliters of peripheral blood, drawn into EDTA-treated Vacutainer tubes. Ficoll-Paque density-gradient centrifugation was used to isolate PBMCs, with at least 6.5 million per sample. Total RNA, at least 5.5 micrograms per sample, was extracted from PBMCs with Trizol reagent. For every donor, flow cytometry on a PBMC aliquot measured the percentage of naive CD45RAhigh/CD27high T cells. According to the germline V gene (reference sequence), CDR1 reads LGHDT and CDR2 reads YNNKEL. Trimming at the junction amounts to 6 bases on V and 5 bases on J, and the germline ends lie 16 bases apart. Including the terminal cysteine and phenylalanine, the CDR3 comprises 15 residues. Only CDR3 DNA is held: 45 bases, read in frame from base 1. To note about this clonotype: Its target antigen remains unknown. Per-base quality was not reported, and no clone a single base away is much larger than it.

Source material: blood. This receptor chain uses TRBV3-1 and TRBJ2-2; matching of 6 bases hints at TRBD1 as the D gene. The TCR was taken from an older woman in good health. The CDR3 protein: CASSLVTRGTGELFF. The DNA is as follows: TGTGCCAGCAGTCTAGTGACCAGGGGAACCGGGGAGCTGTTTTTT.